This TCR beta chain is drawn from a study of early T cells in non-severe SARS-CoV-2 infection. Study-level information: Investigators sequenced bulk RNA drawn from unsorted whole blood, and chains remained unpaired. Points from the study as a whole: The matching step, a VDJdb search, favored anti-spike CD8 responses and missed private and CD4 specificities.

This clonotype occurred many times. Its matching antigen is unknown. Germline V gives CDR1 MDHEN, CDR2 SYDVKM. This CDR3 comprises 15 residues. After removal of 2 bases from V and 6 bases from J, the junction contained 2 bases not matched to a gene. The TCR library protocol was used to attach unique molecular identifiers. These identifiers were attached to individual cDNA molecules. MiXCR, run by TCRdb on the 5' RACE reads, gives a single entry per CDR3 protein. The table has around 30,000 distinct CDR3 sequences, 5.6% seen once. Sequencing was carried out using whole blood. The receptor was derived from an adult who was a healthcare worker with PCR-confirmed SARS-CoV-2 infection or an uninfected control (not recorded which). This rearrangement joins TRBV28 to TRBJ2-2; 11 bases are shared with TRBD1. CDR3 sequence reads: CASSLGQGASGELFF. CDR3 nucleotides: TGTGCCAGCAGTTTAGGACAGGGGGCGTCCGGGGAGCTGTTTTTT.